This TCR beta chain was profiled in a study of blood T cell repertoires in COVID-19. Study-wide context: Specimens from acute and convalescent COVID-19 originated in the United States, Italy and Spain.

This clone was recorded a few times. CDR1 and CDR2 from the germline V gene are SGHVS and FQNEAQ. This CDR3 has 13 residues. V lost 1 base and J lost 8; bases outside the gene matches: 5. Libraries were prepared by immunoSEQ multiplex PCR; TCRdb keeps only in-frame clonotypes and omits some of them. The sample lists under 150,000 clones; more than 70% were seen once. The chain employs TRBV7-8 and TRBJ2-7; TRBD2 matches at 7 bases. What was sequenced was peripheral blood. This TCR derives from a man aged 60 to 69 with active or convalescent COVID-19. CDR3 amino acids: CASSLEVLAKQYF. CDR3 sequence (DNA): TGTGCCAGCAGCTTAGAGGTACTAGCGAAGCAGTACTTC.